The 14 T cell receptor beta chains below come from one sample, sequenced in a study of T cell repertoires in cytomegalovirus infection. TCRdb redid the calling of the reads with MiXCR, one entry per CDR3 protein. The repertoire consists of around 270,000 distinct CDR3 sequences, with around 8.7% occurring once and the leading ten covering over 12%. The sample comprised PBMCs. Receptor source: a human donor in good health (CMV status not recorded). Some clones in this sample may be carry-over from other donors' samples.

Many counts were recorded for this clonotype. The chain combines TRBV6-5 with TRBJ1-2, with 8 bases matching TRBD1. Losses at the gene ends were 6 bases for V and 4 bases for J; bases not matched to a gene: 19. Germline CDR1 MNHEY, CDR2 SVGAGI. The CDR3 sequence is 18 residues long. CDR3 DNA: TGTGCCAGCAGCCTACGACAGGGGTATAATCAGAGGGGCTATGGCTACACCTTC. It encodes CASSLRQGYNQRGYGYTF.

This clonotype appeared many times. The V gene is TRBV6-2 or TRBV6-3, the J gene TRBJ1-1; no firm D call. CDR1 and CDR2 (germline): MNHEY, SVGEGT. The V end was cut by 7 bases, the J end by 5 bases, with 17 bases between. The CDR3 contains 14 residues. In DNA form, the CDR3 reads TGTGCCAGCACCTACGGTCGGATTAAGACTGAAGCTTTCTTT. Protein sequence: CASTYGRIKTEAFF.

In this sample, this clonotype turned up a few times. The gene calls are TRBV15 and TRBJ2-1; D not certain. CDR1 is LNHNV, CDR2 YYDKDF, per germline (reference sequence). The CDR3 spans 15 residues. V lost 3 bases to trimming and J lost 3 bases, with 12 bases between them. In DNA form, the CDR3 reads TGTGCCACCAGCAGTTACCAATCGGACTACAATGAGCAGTTCTTC. It is translated as CATSSYQSDYNEQFF.

This clonotype was counted ten times or more. The chain links TRBV7-2 to TRBJ1-1; unclear D gene. V was cut by 6 bases and J by 3 bases, with 8 bases left in between. Germline CDR1 and CDR2: SGHTA and FQGNSA. The CDR3 runs 12 residues. CDR3 DNA: TGTGCCAGCAGTTTCGGGGACACTGAAGCTTTCTTT. It specifies CASSFGDTEAFF. The full variable domain, with the rest looked up from reference TRBV7-2 and TRBJ1-1, is GAGVSQSPSNKVTEKGKDVELRCDPISGHTALYWYRQSLGQGLEFLIYFQGNSAPDKSGLPSDRFSAERTGGSVSTLTIQRTQQEDSAVYLCASSFGDTEAFFGQGTRLTVV.

In this sample, this clonotype turned up many times. The chain carries TRBV2 and TRBJ1-4; D is unclear. The germline CDR1 and CDR2 sequences are SNHLY and FYNNEI. Trimming left V 4 bases short and J 0 bases short, with 12 bases between. The CDR3 totals 16 residues. For the CDR3, the DNA is TGTGCCAGCAGTGGAGTGGCGTCGGCAACTAATGAAAAACTGTTTTTT. As protein: CASSGVASATNEKLFF.

This clonotype has more than one count but fewer than ten. The rearrangement joins TRBV7-2 to TRBJ2-5; possible D gene TRBD2, 5 bases. V was pared by 1 base and J by 2 bases, with 8 bases between. In germline, CDR1 is SGHTA, CDR2 FQGNSA. This CDR3 has 14 residues. CDR3 region: CASSLGTAQETQYF. As DNA, the CDR3 is TGTGCCAGCAGCTTAGGGACTGCTCAAGAGACCCAGTACTTC.

This clonotype was seen only a few times. The CDR3 nucleotides are TGTGCCACCAGCCCATCGGCCCCGACCTTAGAGACCCAGTACTTC. Protein sequence: CATSPSAPTLETQYF. The chain recombines TRBV15 with TRBJ2-5, with unresolved D. Germline-derived CDR1 and CDR2 are LNHNV and YYDKDF (reference sequence). Trimming left V 5 bases short and J 4 bases short, with 17 bases between. This CDR3 contains 15 residues.

This clonotype has ten or more counts. V usage is TRBV20-1 and J usage is TRBJ1-1; weak D call: TRBD1 (5 bases). The CDR3 length is 16 residues. The V and J ends lost 0 bases and 0 bases respectively, with 14 bases between them. Germline V gene lookup returns CDR1 DFQATT and CDR2 SNEGSKA (reference sequence). The CDR3 DNA sequence: TGCAGTGCTAGAGATCTGGGACGGAGAATGAACACTGAAGCTTTCTTT. Amino acids: CSARDLGRRMNTEAFF.

In this sample, this clonotype turned up many times. This rearrangement joins TRBV7-9 to TRBJ1-1; D is perhaps TRBD1 (6 bases). Germline lookup yields CDR1 SEHNR and CDR2 FQNEAQ (reference sequence). V shed 0 bases and J shed 10 bases, with 9 bases lying between them. The CDR3 consists of 12 residues. CDR3 loop: CASSLAGGRAFF. The CDR3 coding sequence is TGTGCCAGCAGCTTAGCGGGGGGGCGAGCTTTCTTT.

There are many counts of this clonotype. This CDR3 reads CASSLKGSPRGTEAFF. The CDR3 DNA sequence: TGTGCCAGCAGTTTAAAAGGGTCACCACGGGGGACTGAAGCTTTCTTT. The chain combines TRBV28 with TRBJ1-1, with D possibly being TRBD1 (5 bases). Germline V gives CDR1 MDHEN, CDR2 SYDVKM. The CDR3 spans 16 residues. The V and J ends lost 2 bases and 5 bases respectively, with 18 bases between them.

This CDR3 reads CASSEVRLGTEAFF. The CDR3 DNA is TGTGCCAGCAGTGAGGTCAGGCTCGGGACTGAAGCTTTCTTT. The V call is TRBV2, the J call TRBJ1-1; D is undetermined. The V gene lost 3 bases and the J gene lost 5 bases, with 13 bases spanning the gap. The CDR3 runs 14 residues. Per the germline V gene, CDR1 is SNHLY and CDR2 is FYNNEI. Full variable domain (missing parts from reference TRBV2 and TRBJ1-1): EPEVTQTPSHQVTQMGQEVILRCVPISNHLYFYWYRQILGQKVEFLVSFYNNEISEKSEIFDDQFSVERPDGSNFTLKIRSTKLEDSAMYFCASSEVRLGTEAFFGQGTRLTVV.

This clonotype showed up many times. V is TRBV7-8 and J is TRBJ1-5, with 9 bases fitting TRBD1. Trimming at V came to 5 bases and at J to 6 bases, leaving 8 bases not matched to a gene. CDR3 length: 15 amino acids. Germline V CDR1 and CDR2: SGHVS, FQNEAQ. CDR3: CASSPRTGDSQPQHF. The CDR3 nucleotides read TGTGCCAGCAGCCCAAGGACAGGGGATAGTCAGCCCCAGCATTTT.

This clonotype was seen only a few times. The chain couples TRBV29-1 to TRBJ1-2, with TRBD1 as a possible D gene (6 bases). The CDR3 is made up of 12 amino acids. Germline V gives CDR1 SQVTM, CDR2 ANQGSEA. V was cut by 2 bases and J by 4 bases, with 8 bases left in between. CDR3 sequence: CSVEWGAYGYTF. CDR3 coding DNA: TGCAGCGTTGAATGGGGGGCCTATGGCTACACCTTC.

The V and J genes are TRBV12-3 or TRBV12-4 and TRBJ2-1; maybe TRBD1 (5 bases). V lost 6 bases to trimming and J lost 12 bases, with 15 bases between them. This CDR3 has 12 amino acids. The CDR3 loop reads CASRPPTDGQFF. The CDR3 DNA is TGTGCCAGCAGACCTCCGACAGACGGGCAGTTCTTC.